The rows below give T cell receptor beta chains drawn from one sample of a study of blood T cell repertoires in COVID-19. The data were produced by immunoSEQ multiplex PCR, yet TCRdb's version contains in-frame clones alone and is incomplete. The sample includes around 230,000 clones, 86% of them seen just once. Source material: PBMCs or T cells enriched from blood (not recorded which). These receptors all stem from a middle-aged woman with acute COVID-19. The CDR3 runs from the conserved cysteine through the conserved F or W. D genes are given only for firm matches. A row's size may be missing; if present it is once, few, many or a size class.

>15|TRBJ2-1|once|TRBV7-3|TRBD2
CASSLGTSGNNEQFF
TGTGCCAGCAGCCTGGGGACTAGCGGGAACAATGAGCAGTTCTTC
>16|TRBJ2-6|once|TRBV14|.
CASSQVWGLGANVLTF
TGTGCCAGCAGCCAAGTTTGGGGGCTCGGGGCCAACGTCCTGACTTTC
>15|TRBJ1-5|.|TRBV9|TRBD1
CASSQGQGDDQPQHF
TGTGCCAGCAGTCAGGGACAGGGGGATGATCAGCCCCAGCATTTT
>16|TRBJ1-5|few|TRBV6-1|TRBD1
CASSVFPGGPNQPQHF
TGTGCCAGCAGTGTGTTTCCAGGGGGCCCAAATCAGCCCCAGCATTTT
>12|TRBJ2-7|once|TRBV6-5|TRBD2
CASVTSGYEQYF
TGTGCCAGCGTAACTAGCGGCTACGAGCAGTACTTC
>16|TRBJ1-1|.|TRBV18|TRBD1
CASSPDRGTAGTEAFF
TGTGCCAGCTCACCGGACAGGGGAACGGCGGGCACTGAAGCTTTCTTT
>12|TRBJ1-2|.|TRBV12-3/TRBV12-4|.
CASSLGLDGYTF
TGTGCCAGCAGCCTCGGACTGGACGGCTACACCTTC
>14|TRBJ2-1|.|TRBV15|.
CATSHYRGLNEQFF
TGTGCCACCAGCCATTATCGAGGCCTGAATGAGCAGTTCTTC
>16|TRBJ2-7|.|TRBV6-5|TRBD2
CASSYSPSGSSYEQYF
TGTGCCAGCAGTTACTCGCCTAGCGGGAGTTCCTACGAGCAGTACTTC
>14|TRBJ1-2|.|TRBV24-1|TRBD1
CATSEPGQGGGYTF
TGTGCCACCAGTGAACCGGGACAGGGTGGCGGCTACACCTTC
>14|TRBJ1-2|.|TRBV29-1|.
CSVESRQDFYGYTF
TGCAGCGTTGAGAGCAGACAGGATTTCTATGGCTACACCTTC
>17|TRBJ2-7|.|TRBV5-1|TRBD2
CASSISLLAGDSYEQYF
TGCGCCAGCAGCATATCCTTACTAGCGGGGGACTCCTACGAGCAGTACTTC
>17|TRBJ1-2|few|TRBV9|TRBD1
CASSVSVQGGSAYGYTF
TGTGCCAGCAGCGTATCGGTCCAGGGGGGCTCGGCCTATGGCTACACCTTC
>14|TRBJ1-3|.|TRBV19|.
CASSIGSLGNTIYF
TGTGCCAGTAGTATCGGGAGTCTGGGAAACACCATATATTTT
>17|TRBJ2-1|once|TRBV27|TRBD2
CASSLSYFGGSSNEQFF
TGTGCCAGCAGTTTATCGTATTTTGGCGGGAGTAGTAATGAGCAGTTCTTC
>14|TRBJ2-1|.|TRBV5-1|.
CASGKEETYNEQFF
TGCGCCAGCGGGAAGGAGGAAACTTACAATGAGCAGTTCTTC
>14|TRBJ2-7|.|TRBV7-9|.
CASSLIDSRDEQYF
TGTGCCAGCAGCTTAATCGACAGTAGGGACGAGCAGTACTTC